The clone carrying this T cell receptor beta chain came up many times. Its antigen is still unknown. This entry is derived from a study of blood T cells in healthy people across ages. Study-level findings and limits: Both naive CD4+ cell counts and diversity were greater in long-lived donors than in aged donors.

Primers used in a second PCR of roughly 7 to 12 cycles were a sample-barcoded 5' primer and a J-beta primer mix. Every sample returned 3 million or more CDR3-containing paired-end reads. TCRdb re-called the 5' RACE reads with MiXCR, one entry per CDR3 protein. The table has 1,300,000 or so distinct CDR3 sequences, around 59% seen once. This TCR came from a man between 18 and 29 years old in good health. Sequenced input: blood.

CDR3 in DNA: TGTGCCAGCAGTCCGGACCGATTCTACGAGCAGTACTTC. It codes for CASSPDRFYEQYF. The chain employs TRBV7-2 and TRBJ2-7; D remains unclear. The CDR3 covers 13 residues. Trimming removed 6 bases at V and 3 bases at J, with 12 bases between. Looked up from germline, CDR1 is SGHTA and CDR2 is FQGNSA.